The clone carrying this TCR beta chain was found many times. The antigen is not known. Individual cDNA molecules each received unique molecular identifiers attached to them. TCRdb recomputed calls from the 5' RACE reads with MiXCR, one row per CDR3 protein. The table records fewer than 80,000 distinct CDR3 sequences, roughly 13% of them present only once. This CDR3 has 13 residues. Germline V CDR1 and CDR2: ENHRY, SYGVKD. Trimming pared 7 bases from V and 5 bases from J, leaving 12 bases between. This sample was included in a study of early T cells in non-severe SARS-CoV-2 infection. On the study more broadly: Chains were unpaired, as sequencing was done on bulk RNA from unsorted whole blood. Study-level results: Database matching using VDJdb favored anti-spike CD8 responses, with private and CD4 specificities left missing.

The sequence was collected from an adult who was a healthcare worker with PCR-confirmed SARS-CoV-2 infection or an uninfected control (not recorded which). The V and J genes are TRBV10-3 and TRBJ1-5, with D perhaps matching TRBD1 (6 bases). Sample: whole blood. CDR3 amino acids: CAINQGMDQPQHF. The DNA of the CDR3 is TGTGCCATCAACCAGGGGATGGATCAGCCCCAGCATTTT.